The 8 T cell receptor beta chains below come from one sample, sequenced in a study of T cells expressing NK-cell markers. TCRdb re-called the 5' RACE reads and gives one entry per CDR3 protein, without DNA. The listing contains about 160,000 distinct CDR3 sequences. The sample comprised blood T cells: a sorted CD56 or NKG2C T cell subset, CD4+ or CD8+ T cells, or bulk PBMC T cells (not recorded which). The receptors were gathered from a woman between 18 and 70 years old in good health.

The rearrangement joins TRBV12-3 or TRBV12-4 to TRBJ1-1. This CDR3 has 15 residues. The CDR3 spells CASSLGSTGSTEAFF.

This chain uses TRBV20-1 with TRBJ1-2. The germline CDR1 and CDR2 sequences are DFQATT and SNEGSKA (reference sequence). The CDR3 runs to 12 residues. The CDR3 sequence: CSASGRLYGYTF.

This rearrangement joins TRBV20-1 to TRBJ2-7. Germline V gives CDR1 DFQATT, CDR2 SNEGSKA (reference sequence). CDR3 size: 15 residues. The CDR3 loop reads CSARHDDRGPYEQYF.

The chain uses TRBV3-1 and TRBJ2-1. CDR1 and CDR2 (germline): LGHDT, YNNKEL (reference sequence). CDR3 length equals 13 residues. The chain's CDR3 is CASSQLASNEQFF.

The CDR3 spells CASSKAGSTDTQYF. The V call is TRBV7-9, the J call TRBJ2-3. There are 14 residues in the CDR3. The germline V gene encodes CDR1 SEHNR and CDR2 FQNEAQ (reference sequence).

The chain combines TRBV9 with TRBJ2-2; checking the TCRdb D call of TRBD1 is not possible without DNA. In germline, CDR1 is SGDLS, CDR2 YYNGEE. CDR3 length equals 13 residues. CDR3 sequence reads: CASSDGTAPKLFF.

The chain recombines TRBV7-2 with TRBJ1-2. Germline assignment: CDR1 SGHTA and CDR2 FQGNSA. This CDR3 is 11 amino acids long. CDR3 sequence reads: CASSSTYGYTF.

The chain carries TRBV7-3 and TRBJ2-7; as DNA is missing, the TRBD1 call by TCRdb cannot be tested. Germline CDR1 and CDR2: SGHTA and FQGTGA. The length of the CDR3 is 17 residues. This CDR3 reads CASSSYPGQLRTYEQYF.